The 8 T cell receptor beta chains reported below all come from one sample, sequenced in a study of control samples from healthy donors and cancer patients. Measured with immunoSEQ multiplex PCR; TCRdb has only the in-frame clones, and not every one. The sample lists about 51,000 clones; over 70% were seen once. The specimen was blood. The source of these receptors is a man in his 70s in good health.

The rearrangement uses TRBV28 and TRBJ1-4; 9 bases fit TRBD1. V shed 8 bases, J shed 6 bases, and the junction held 10 bases outside the gene matches. Germline CDR1 is MDHEN and CDR2 is SYDVKM. The CDR3 spans 15 residues. In DNA form, the CDR3 reads TGTGCCAGCGGAACCCCGGGACAGGGTCATGAAAAACTGTTTTTT. Amino acids: CASGTPGQGHEKLFF.

The chain couples TRBV29-1 to TRBJ1-1; perhaps TRBD1 as D (6 bases). V lost 3 bases and J 1 base, leaving 12 bases between the germline ends. The CDR3 totals 14 residues. CDR1 is SQVTM and CDR2 is ANQGSEA in the germline V gene. This CDR3 reads CSVDLQGPNTEAFF. As DNA, the CDR3 is TGCAGCGTTGACCTACAGGGTCCGAACACTGAAGCTTTCTTT.

In DNA, the CDR3 is TGTGCCTGGAGTGCTGGTCGGACCGGAATGGGCGAAGCTTTCTTT. This encodes CAWSAGRTGMGEAFF. The rearrangement uses TRBV30 and TRBJ1-1, with unresolved D. This CDR3 is 15 amino acids long. V gave up 1 base and J gave up 8 bases, with 20 bases separating them. CDR1 GTSNPN and CDR2 SVGIG come from the germline V gene (reference sequence).

V and J are TRBV20-1 and TRBJ2-5; D might be TRBD2 (6 bases). V lost 3 bases and J lost 4, with 18 bases in between. The CDR3 sequence is 15 residues long. Per the germline V gene, CDR1 is DFQATT and CDR2 is SNEGSKA (reference sequence). CDR3 in amino acids: CSASLGPFGGETQYF. CDR3 nucleotide sequence: TGCAGTGCTAGTCTTGGTCCCTTCGGGGGAGAGACCCAGTACTTC.

The chain uses TRBV5-1 and TRBJ1-5; D is uncertain. The germline V and J ends were trimmed by 0 bases and 5 bases, with 12 bases remaining between them. Germline lookup yields CDR1 SGHRS and CDR2 YFSETQ. The CDR3 spans 15 residues. The CDR3 loop reads CASSLGEHSDQPQHF. CDR3 nucleotides: TGCGCCAGCAGCTTGGGGGAACACAGTGATCAGCCCCAGCATTTT.

The chain has TRBV30 and TRBJ1-1; D unresolved. The germline gives CDR1 GTSNPN, CDR2 SVGIG (reference sequence). Trimming stripped 2 bases from V and 3 bases from J, with 13 bases between. The length of the CDR3 is 14 residues. The CDR3 DNA sequence: TGTGCCTGGAGTCCCGACATAGAGGACACTGAAGCTTTCTTT. It translates to CAWSPDIEDTEAFF.

This chain uses TRBV10-1 with TRBJ2-2; the match to TRBD1 covers 9 bases. CDR1 and CDR2 (germline): WNHNN, SYGVQD (reference sequence). The CDR3 spans 15 residues. The trim removed 8 bases at V and 1 base at J, leaving 5 bases unmatched. In DNA form, the CDR3 reads TGCGCCAGCGCCTCGGGACAGGGGAACACCGGGGAGCTGTTTTTT. Protein product: CASASGQGNTGELFF.

The V gene is TRBV28, the J gene TRBJ1-5; D gene unclear. The CDR3 runs 14 residues. Trimming shortened V by 6 bases and J by 1 base, and 10 bases separated the two germline ends. Germline lookup yields CDR1 MDHEN and CDR2 SYDVKM. This CDR3 is CASSLGWSNQPQHF. In nucleotides, the CDR3 is TGTGCCAGCAGCCTCGGGTGGAGCAATCAGCCCCAGCATTTT.